Listed below are T cell receptor beta chains from one sample, sequenced in a study of cytomegalovirus exposure and HLA in healthy donors. Libraries were prepared by immunoSEQ multiplex PCR; TCRdb keeps only in-frame clonotypes and omits some of them. The table lists approximately 73,000 clones, under 85% of them singletons. The sample consisted of PBMCs. These receptor sequences come from a woman aged 40 to 50 in good health and CMV-seropositive. Both conserved end residues are trimmed from each CDR3. The order of the fields is CDR3 protein, V gene.

cdr3_aa: ASSVRAPRDTDTQY
v_call: TRBV2

cdr3_aa: ASTPSTGGEKLF
v_call: TRBV6-5

cdr3_aa: ASSIVGRMNTEAF
v_call: TRBV19

cdr3_aa: SVEETDSTVVGANVLT
v_call: TRBV29-1

cdr3_aa: ASRTTANTEAF
v_call: TRBV27

cdr3_aa: ASSLYTSGRGETQY
v_call: TRBV27

cdr3_aa: ASSHGTSGFYNEQF
v_call: TRBV13

cdr3_aa: ASSEPQGLGAKNIQY
v_call: TRBV6-1

cdr3_aa: ASSSTGRIPYEQY
v_call: TRBV7-9

cdr3_aa: ASSLGRVLGQGEHEQY
v_call: TRBV7-9

cdr3_aa: ASHGQGHNEQF
v_call: TRBV5-4

cdr3_aa: ASSLGVPLAYEQY
v_call: TRBV11-1

cdr3_aa: ASSQLAGSNQPQH
v_call: TRBV18

cdr3_aa: ASSSRDRVGYT
v_call: TRBV19

cdr3_aa: ASSQDATSSYNEQF
v_call: TRBV4-2

cdr3_aa: ASSDRGSGNQPQH
v_call: TRBV6-5

cdr3_aa: ASTPLRNTGELF
v_call: TRBV6-5

cdr3_aa: ASSREGEAF
v_call: TRBV6-6

cdr3_aa: ASSRQGPYEQY
v_call: TRBV6-5

cdr3_aa: ASSAPQVQETQY
v_call: TRBV25-1

cdr3_aa: ASSQGAGVGYEQF
v_call: TRBV4-2

cdr3_aa: ASSLVGSSSGNTIY
v_call: TRBV7-2

cdr3_aa: ASSSDRYSGNTIY
v_call: TRBV6-5

cdr3_aa: AWSRKGNANTGELF
v_call: TRBV30

cdr3_aa: ASSMRSPSMNYGYT
v_call: TRBV19

cdr3_aa: ASSKRDSHLDNQPQH
v_call: TRBV7-7

cdr3_aa: ASSLGLEETQY
v_call: TRBV28

cdr3_aa: ASSERGGGGEQF
v_call: TRBV2

cdr3_aa: ASSQSIRKTGGCEQY
v_call: TRBV23-1

cdr3_aa: ASKSRGGTGELF
v_call: TRBV2

cdr3_aa: ASSSYTGGRTEAF
v_call: TRBV6-5

cdr3_aa: ASSESWASGGAGPETQY
v_call: TRBV2

cdr3_aa: ASESEDEQY
v_call: TRBV28

cdr3_aa: ASSEIRTGVGLNYGYT
v_call: TRBV2

cdr3_aa: ASSPQIGEQF
v_call: TRBV18

cdr3_aa: ASSEFRQGLGYT
v_call: TRBV25-1

cdr3_aa: ASRKTGFGYGYT
v_call: TRBV6-5

cdr3_aa: ASSFGGAQETQY
v_call: TRBV28

cdr3_aa: AGRDRAYSPLH
v_call: TRBV30

cdr3_aa: ASSQSVLNQETQY
v_call: TRBV23-1

cdr3_aa: ASSYSRQGALNEQY
v_call: TRBV6-5

cdr3_aa: ATSKWETQY
v_call: TRBV7-2

cdr3_aa: ASSSGRGRPLH
v_call: TRBV27

cdr3_aa: SVVGANEKLF
v_call: TRBV29-1

cdr3_aa: ASSLGAGLAGMNTGELF
v_call: TRBV28

cdr3_aa: ASSGLAGVGQY
v_call: TRBV19